A selection of T cell receptor beta chains follows, all from one sample in a study of blood T cell repertoires in COVID-19. The repertoire was sequenced with immunoSEQ multiplex PCR; TCRdb's copy has only in-frame clones and lacks some. This sample carries 90,000 to 150,000 clones, 85% of them seen once, and the ten largest clones take roughly 3.9%. Specimen: peripheral blood. The receptors were gathered from a man between 60 and 75 years old with acute or convalescent COVID-19. Both conserved end residues are part of each CDR3. The D gene is left open where the match is weak. Expanded clones are given a class, and other clones once, few, many or no size at all.

cdr3_aa cdr3_nt d_call v_call clone_size j_call
CASSLIRGPTGELFF TGCGCCAGCAGCTTGATCAGGGGGCCCACCGGGGAGCTGTTTTTT TRBD1 TRBV5-1 once TRBJ2-2
CASRDRINQPQHF TGTGCCAGCAGGGACAGGATTAATCAGCCCCAGCATTTT TRBD1 TRBV28 . TRBJ1-5
CASSPSRNSYSYEQYF TGTGCCAGCAGCCCCTCCCGGAACAGCTATTCCTACGAGCAGTACTTC . TRBV3-1/TRBV3-2 . TRBJ2-7
CASKRLAGANEQFF TGTGCCAGTAAAAGGCTAGCGGGAGCCAATGAGCAGTTCTTC TRBD2 TRBV19 . TRBJ2-1
CASRTGTSGYNEQFF TGTGCCAGCAGAACCGGGACTAGCGGATACAATGAGCAGTTCTTC TRBD2 TRBV2 . TRBJ2-1
CASSFRDTSATQYF TGTGCCAGCAGCTTCCGGGACACAAGCGCGACCCAGTACTTC . TRBV7-8 . TRBJ2-5
CASSYGGWVTEAFF TGTGCCAGCAGTTACGGGGGGTGGGTCACTGAAGCTTTCTTT . TRBV6-2/TRBV6-3 . TRBJ1-1
CASTSTGPSGNTIYF TGTGCCAGTACTTCGACAGGGCCCTCTGGAAACACCATATATTTT TRBD1 TRBV19 . TRBJ1-3
CATSEQGRAANTGELFF TGTGCCACCAGTGAACAGGGGCGGGCCGCGAACACCGGGGAGCTGTTTTTT TRBD1 TRBV24-1 . TRBJ2-2
CASSPDRGREAFF TGTGCCAGCTCACCAGACAGGGGGCGTGAAGCTTTCTTT TRBD1 TRBV18 once TRBJ1-1
CASSAGTLGGNTIYF TGTGCCAGCAGCGCCGGGACACTCGGGGGAAACACCATATATTTT . TRBV9 . TRBJ1-3
CASSPGTSRADTQYF TGTGCCAGCAGTCCCGGGACTAGCCGCGCAGATACGCAGTATTTT TRBD2 TRBV28 once TRBJ2-3
CASSQDPSGGKVYEQYF TGCGCCAGCAGCCAAGATCCTAGCGGGGGAAAAGTTTACGAGCAGTACTTC TRBD2 TRBV4-1 . TRBJ2-7
CASSLPRPSEQFF TGTGCCAGCAGCTTACCCCGTCCCAGTGAGCAGTTCTTC . TRBV7-3 . TRBJ2-1
CAWGQTGASDTQYF TGTGCCTGGGGGCAGACAGGGGCGAGCGATACGCAGTATTTT TRBD1 TRBV30 . TRBJ2-3
CASSYGGRGANVLTF TGTGCCAGCAGTTACGGGGGGAGAGGGGCCAACGTCCTGACTTTC . TRBV6-2/TRBV6-3 once TRBJ2-6
CASSYSEFYLQFF TGTGCCAGCAGTTACTCCGAATTCTACCTCCAGTTCTTC . TRBV6-5 once TRBJ2-1
CASSRTPGNSGNTIYF TGTGCCAGCAGCCGTACTCCCGGGAACTCTGGAAACACCATATATTTT . TRBV3-1/TRBV3-2 . TRBJ1-3
CASSLRVNTEAFF TGTGCCAGCAGTTTAAGAGTGAACACTGAAGCTTTCTTT . TRBV28 . TRBJ1-1
CASTSTSGNYEQYF TGTGCCAGCACCTCGACTAGCGGGAACTACGAGCAGTACTTC TRBD2 TRBV7-8 . TRBJ2-7
CASRTPSGTSWEVDEQFF TGTGCCAGCAGAACACCCTCCGGGACTAGCTGGGAGGTCGATGAGCAGTTCTTC TRBD2 TRBV27 . TRBJ2-1
CASKLGQGSYEQYF TGTGCCAGTAAACTCGGACAGGGGAGTTACGAGCAGTACTTC TRBD1 TRBV19 . TRBJ2-7
CASSETGSLTGQYF TGTGCCAGCAGTGAAACGGGCAGCTTAACGGGGCAGTACTTC . TRBV2 . TRBJ2-5
CASGEDRTNTEAFF TGTGCCAGCGGGGAGGACAGGACCAACACTGAAGCTTTCTTT TRBD1 TRBV25-1 . TRBJ1-1
CASSLSGQEGQLFF TGTGCCAGCAGTTTGTCAGGACAGGAAGGGCAGCTGTTTTTT TRBD1 TRBV28 . TRBJ2-2
CASSEAGGFGYTF TGTGCCAGCAGTGAAGCGGGCGGGTTCGGCTACACCTTC . TRBV6-1 . TRBJ1-2
CASSYWTGAGGANVLTF TGTGCCAGTAGCTATTGGACAGGGGCAGGGGGGGCCAACGTCCTGACTTTC TRBD1 TRBV19 . TRBJ2-6
CAITMTADTGELFF TGTGCCATCACCATGACAGCCGACACCGGGGAGCTGTTTTTT . TRBV10-3 . TRBJ2-2
CASSFGGPTDTQYF TGTGCCAGCAGCTTCGGAGGACCCACAGATACGCAGTATTTT . TRBV7-9 . TRBJ2-3
CASSQQQAGGGTEAFF TGTGCCAGCAGCCAACAACAGGCAGGGGGCGGCACTGAAGCTTTCTTT TRBD1 TRBV3-1/TRBV3-2 . TRBJ1-1
CASSPNDRDAYEQYF TGTGCCAGTAGCCCCAACGACAGGGACGCCTACGAGCAGTACTTC TRBD1 TRBV19 . TRBJ2-7
CASSQDTWGQPLHF TGCGCCAGCAGCCAAGATACGTGGGGGCAGCCCCTCCACTTT . TRBV4-3 . TRBJ1-6
CASSRRGGGVSYNEQFF TGTGCCAGCTCCCGACGCGGCGGGGGCGTTTCCTACAATGAGCAGTTCTTC . TRBV18 . TRBJ2-1
CASSPLGTGELFF TGTGCCAGCAGCCCTCTCGGCACCGGGGAGCTGTTTTTT . TRBV27 few TRBJ2-2
CSVQAGGEGEQYF TGCAGCGTGCAAGCGGGAGGTGAGGGCGAGCAGTACTTC TRBD2 TRBV29-1 . TRBJ2-7
CASSISGQGKTQYF TGTGCCAGTAGTATATCTGGACAGGGTAAAACCCAGTACTTC TRBD1 TRBV19 few TRBJ2-5
CASSLSTTVASLHF TGTGCCAGCAGCCTTTCCACGACAGTGGCGTCCCTCCACTTT . TRBV3-1/TRBV3-2 . TRBJ1-6
CATSPGTGGFGNTIYF TGTGCCACCAGTCCCGGGACAGGGGGCTTTGGAAACACCATATATTTT TRBD1 TRBV24-1 . TRBJ1-3
CASCPRDSYNEQFF TGTGCCAGCTGCCCGAGGGACTCCTACAATGAGCAGTTCTTC . TRBV5-5 . TRBJ2-1
CASSTGDSTGELFF TGTGCCAGCAGCACAGGGGACTCGACCGGGGAGCTGTTTTTT . TRBV6-5 . TRBJ2-2
CASSRRVSGNTEAFF TGTGCCAGTAGTAGGAGGGTCAGTGGGAACACTGAAGCTTTCTTT . TRBV19 . TRBJ1-1
CASSLGGGLAVSYEQYF TGTGCCAGCAGCTTAGGAGGCGGACTAGCGGTCTCCTACGAGCAGTACTTC TRBD2 TRBV7-2 . TRBJ2-7
CASSMGKAGSSYNEQFF TGTGCCAGTAGTATGGGGAAGGCGGGCAGCTCCTACAATGAGCAGTTCTTC . TRBV19 . TRBJ2-1
CASTPAQDQADTQYF TGTGCCAGTACCCCGGCGCAGGATCAGGCCGATACGCAGTATTTT . TRBV19 . TRBJ2-3
CASSQESRTDTQYF TGCGCCAGCAGCCAAGAGAGCCGCACAGATACGCAGTATTTT . TRBV4-1 . TRBJ2-3
CASSHQGNQPQHF TGTGCCAGCAGCCATCAGGGGAATCAGCCCCAGCATTTT . TRBV3-1/TRBV3-2 . TRBJ1-5
CASSGSGQGFGANVLTF TGTGCCAGCTCCGGATCGGGACAGGGATTTGGGGCCAACGTCCTGACTTTC TRBD1 TRBV18 . TRBJ2-6
CASSLGQGDEQFF TGTGCCAGCAGCTTAGGGCAGGGCGATGAGCAGTTCTTC . TRBV11-3 . TRBJ2-1
CASSITDRGPYEQYF TGTGCCAGCAGCATCACCGACAGGGGCCCCTACGAGCAGTACTTC . TRBV21-1 . TRBJ2-7
CATKETYSYNEQFF TGTGCCACCAAAGAGACTTACTCCTACAATGAGCAGTTCTTC . TRBV24-1 . TRBJ2-1